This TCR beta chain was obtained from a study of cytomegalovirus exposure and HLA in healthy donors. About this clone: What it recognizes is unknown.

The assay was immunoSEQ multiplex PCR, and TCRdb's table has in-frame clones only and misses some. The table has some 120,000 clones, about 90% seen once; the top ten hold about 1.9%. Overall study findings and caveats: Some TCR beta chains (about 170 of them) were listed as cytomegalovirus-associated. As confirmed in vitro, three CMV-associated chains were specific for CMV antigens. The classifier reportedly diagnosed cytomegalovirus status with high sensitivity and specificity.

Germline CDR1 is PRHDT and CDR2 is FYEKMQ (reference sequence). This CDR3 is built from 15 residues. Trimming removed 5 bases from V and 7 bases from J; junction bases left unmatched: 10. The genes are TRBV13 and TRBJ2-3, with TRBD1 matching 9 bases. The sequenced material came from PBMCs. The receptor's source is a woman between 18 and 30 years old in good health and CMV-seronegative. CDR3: CASSAQDRGGNTQYF. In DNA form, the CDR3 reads TGTGCCAGCAGCGCCCAAGACAGGGGGGGAAATACGCAGTATTTT.